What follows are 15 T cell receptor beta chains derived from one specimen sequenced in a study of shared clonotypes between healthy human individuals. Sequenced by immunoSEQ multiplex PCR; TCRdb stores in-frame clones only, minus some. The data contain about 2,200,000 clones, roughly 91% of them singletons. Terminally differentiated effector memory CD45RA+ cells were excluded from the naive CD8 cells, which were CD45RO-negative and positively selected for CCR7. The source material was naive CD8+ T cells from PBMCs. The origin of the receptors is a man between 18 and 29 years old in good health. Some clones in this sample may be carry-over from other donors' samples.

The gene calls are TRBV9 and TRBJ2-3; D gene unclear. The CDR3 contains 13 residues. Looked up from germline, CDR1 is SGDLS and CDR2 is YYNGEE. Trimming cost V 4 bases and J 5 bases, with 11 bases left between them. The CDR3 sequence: CASSPTLGDTQYF. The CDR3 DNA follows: TGTGCCAGCAGCCCCACCTTGGGAGATACGCAGTATTTT.

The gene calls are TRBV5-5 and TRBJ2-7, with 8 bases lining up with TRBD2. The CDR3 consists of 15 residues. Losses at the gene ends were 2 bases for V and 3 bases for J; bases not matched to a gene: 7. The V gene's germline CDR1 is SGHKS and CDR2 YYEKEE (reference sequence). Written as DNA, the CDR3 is TGTGCCAGCAGCTTAGTTGCGGGGGGAATCTACGAGCAGTACTTC. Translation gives CASSLVAGGIYEQYF. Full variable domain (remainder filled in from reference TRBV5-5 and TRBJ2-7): DAGVTQSPTHLIKTRGQQVTLRCSPISGHKSVSWYQQVLGQGPQFIFQYYEKEERGRGNFPDRFSARQFPNYSSELNVNALLLGDSALYLCASSLVAGGIYEQYFGPGTRLTVT.

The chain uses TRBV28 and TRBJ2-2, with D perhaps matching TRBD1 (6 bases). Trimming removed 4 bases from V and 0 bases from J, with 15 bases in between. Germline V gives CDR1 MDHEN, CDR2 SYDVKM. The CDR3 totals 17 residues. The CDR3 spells CASSSDLDRPNTGELFF. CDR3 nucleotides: TGTGCCAGCAGTTCCGACCTTGACAGGCCGAACACCGGGGAGCTGTTTTTT.

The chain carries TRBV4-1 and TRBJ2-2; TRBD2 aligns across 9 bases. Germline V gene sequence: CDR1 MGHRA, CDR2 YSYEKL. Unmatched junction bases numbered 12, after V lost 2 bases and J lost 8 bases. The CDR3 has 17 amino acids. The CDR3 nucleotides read TGCGCCAGCAGCCAAATTAGCGGGAGACTCGGGCGGGGGGAGCTGTTTTTT. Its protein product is CASSQISGRLGRGELFF.

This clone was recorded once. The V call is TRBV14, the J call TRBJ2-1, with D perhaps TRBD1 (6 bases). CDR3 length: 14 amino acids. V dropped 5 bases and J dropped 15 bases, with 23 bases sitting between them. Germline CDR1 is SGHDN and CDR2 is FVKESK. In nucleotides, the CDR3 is TGTGCCAGCAGCTTCTTCCGGGGACACCCCTTGTGGTTCTTC. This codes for CASSFFRGHPLWFF.

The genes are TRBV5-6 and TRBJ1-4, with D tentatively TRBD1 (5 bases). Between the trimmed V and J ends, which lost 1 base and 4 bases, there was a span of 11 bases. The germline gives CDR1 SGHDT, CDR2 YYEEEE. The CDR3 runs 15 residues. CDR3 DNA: TGTGCCAGCAGCTTGCTTGACAGTTATAATGAAAAACTGTTTTTT. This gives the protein CASSLLDSYNEKLFF.

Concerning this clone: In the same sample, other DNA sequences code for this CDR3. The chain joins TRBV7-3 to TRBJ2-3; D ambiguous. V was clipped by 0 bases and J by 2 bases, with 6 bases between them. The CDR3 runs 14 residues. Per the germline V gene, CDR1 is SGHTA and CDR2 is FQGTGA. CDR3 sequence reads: CASSLTGNTDTQYF. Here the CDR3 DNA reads TGTGCCAGCAGCTTAACAGGGAACACAGATACGCAGTATTTT.

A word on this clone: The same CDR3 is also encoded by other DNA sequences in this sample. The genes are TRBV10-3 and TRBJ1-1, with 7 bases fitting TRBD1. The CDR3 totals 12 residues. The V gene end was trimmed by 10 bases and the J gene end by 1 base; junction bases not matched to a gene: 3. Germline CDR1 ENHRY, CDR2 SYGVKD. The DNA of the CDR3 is TGTGCCACCAGGACAGGGAACACTGAAGCTTTCTTT. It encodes CATRTGNTEAFF.

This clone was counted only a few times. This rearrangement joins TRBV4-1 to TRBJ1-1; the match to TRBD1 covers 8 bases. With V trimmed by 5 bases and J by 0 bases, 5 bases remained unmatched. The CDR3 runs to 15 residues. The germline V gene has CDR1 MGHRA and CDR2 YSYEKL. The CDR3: CASSKRQGLNTEAFF. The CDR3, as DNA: TGCGCCAGCAGCAAAAGACAGGGGTTGAACACTGAAGCTTTCTTT.

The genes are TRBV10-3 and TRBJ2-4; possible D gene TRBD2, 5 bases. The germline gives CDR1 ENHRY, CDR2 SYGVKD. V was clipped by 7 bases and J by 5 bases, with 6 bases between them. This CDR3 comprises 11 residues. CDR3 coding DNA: TGTGCCATCATGGAGGAAAACATTCAGTACTTC. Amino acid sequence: CAIMEENIQYF.

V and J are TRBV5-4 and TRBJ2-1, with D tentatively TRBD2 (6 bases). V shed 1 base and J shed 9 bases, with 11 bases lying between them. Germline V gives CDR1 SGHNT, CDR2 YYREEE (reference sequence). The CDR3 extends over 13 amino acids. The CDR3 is CASSLSGSSEQFF. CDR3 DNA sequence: TGTGCCAGCAGCTTGAGCGGGTCCAGTGAGCAGTTCTTC.

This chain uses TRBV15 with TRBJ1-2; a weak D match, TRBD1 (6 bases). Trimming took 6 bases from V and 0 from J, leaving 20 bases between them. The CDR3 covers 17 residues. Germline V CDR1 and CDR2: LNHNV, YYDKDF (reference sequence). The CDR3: CATSPVVGDTANYGYTF. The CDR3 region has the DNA TGTGCCACCAGTCCCGTCGTAGGGGACACCGCTAACTATGGCTACACCTTC.

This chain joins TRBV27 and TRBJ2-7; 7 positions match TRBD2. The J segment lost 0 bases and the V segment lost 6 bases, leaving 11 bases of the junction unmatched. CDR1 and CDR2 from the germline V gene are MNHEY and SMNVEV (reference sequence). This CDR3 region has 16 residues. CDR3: CASSYDTSAASYEQYF. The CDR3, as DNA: TGTGCCAGCAGCTATGATACTAGCGCCGCCTCCTACGAGCAGTACTTC.

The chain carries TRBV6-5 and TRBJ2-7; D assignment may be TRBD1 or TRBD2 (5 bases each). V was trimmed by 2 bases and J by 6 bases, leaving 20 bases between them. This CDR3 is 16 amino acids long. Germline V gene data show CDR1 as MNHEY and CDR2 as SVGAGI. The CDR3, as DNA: TGTGCCAGCAGTTACGGTCGTGCAGGGAGACCCTTCGAGCAGTACTTC. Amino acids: CASSYGRAGRPFEQYF.

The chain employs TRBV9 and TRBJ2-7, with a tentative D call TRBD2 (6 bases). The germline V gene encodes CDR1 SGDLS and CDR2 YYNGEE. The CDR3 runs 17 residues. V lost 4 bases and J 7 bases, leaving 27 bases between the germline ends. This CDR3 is CASSTTFSGEALGEQYF. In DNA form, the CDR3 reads TGTGCCAGCAGCACAACCTTTTCCGGGGAGGCCCTTGGGGAGCAGTACTTC.